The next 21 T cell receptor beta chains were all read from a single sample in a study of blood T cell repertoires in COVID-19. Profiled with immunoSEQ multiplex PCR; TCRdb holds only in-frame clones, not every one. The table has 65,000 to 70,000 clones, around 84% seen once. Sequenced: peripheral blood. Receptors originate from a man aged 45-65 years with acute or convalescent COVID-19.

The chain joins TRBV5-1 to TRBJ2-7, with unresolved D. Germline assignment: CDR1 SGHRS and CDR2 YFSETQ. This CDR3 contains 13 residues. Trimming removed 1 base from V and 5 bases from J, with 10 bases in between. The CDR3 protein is CASSLRVQDEQYF. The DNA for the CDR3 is TGCGCCAGCAGCTTGCGGGTTCAAGACGAGCAGTACTTC.

The chain's CDR3 is CASSAAESGWGNQPQHF. The CDR3 region has the DNA TGTGCCAGCAGCGCGGCCGAATCCGGATGGGGCAATCAGCCCCAGCATTTT. This chain joins TRBV11-2 and TRBJ1-5; D not resolved. This CDR3 comprises 17 residues. Per germline, CDR1 SGHAT and CDR2 FQNNGV. The germline V and J ends were trimmed by 5 bases and 2 bases, with 19 bases remaining between them.

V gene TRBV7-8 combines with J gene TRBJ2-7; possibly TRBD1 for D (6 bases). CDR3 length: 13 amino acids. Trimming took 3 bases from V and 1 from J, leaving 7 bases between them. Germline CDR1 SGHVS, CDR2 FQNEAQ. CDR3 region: CASSLGHSYEQYF. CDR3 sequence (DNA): TGTGCCAGCAGCTTGGGACATTCCTACGAGCAGTACTTC. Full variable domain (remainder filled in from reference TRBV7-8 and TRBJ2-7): GAGVSQSPRYKVAKRGQDVALRCDPISGHVSLFWYQQALGQGPEFLTYFQNEAQLDKSGLPSDRFFAERPEGSVSTLKIQRTQQEDSAVYLCASSLGHSYEQYFGPGTRLTVT.

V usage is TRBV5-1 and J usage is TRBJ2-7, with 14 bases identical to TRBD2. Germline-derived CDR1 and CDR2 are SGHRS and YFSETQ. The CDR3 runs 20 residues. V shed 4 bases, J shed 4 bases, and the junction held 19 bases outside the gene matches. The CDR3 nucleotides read TGCGCCAGCAGCCTCAGCGGGGCAGGGACTAGCGGGAGAGGGAGGTACGAGCAGTACTTC. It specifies CASSLSGAGTSGRGRYEQYF.

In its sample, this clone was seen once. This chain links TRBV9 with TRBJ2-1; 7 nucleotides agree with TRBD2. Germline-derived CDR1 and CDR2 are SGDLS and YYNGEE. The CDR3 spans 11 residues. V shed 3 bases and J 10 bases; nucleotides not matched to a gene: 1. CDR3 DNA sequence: TGTGCCAGCAGCGAGGGAGGGGAGCAGTTCTTC. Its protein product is CASSEGGEQFF.

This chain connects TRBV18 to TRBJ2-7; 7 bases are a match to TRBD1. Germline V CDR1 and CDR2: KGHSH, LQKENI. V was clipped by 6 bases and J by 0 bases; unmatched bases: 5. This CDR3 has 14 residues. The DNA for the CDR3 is TGTGCCAGCTCCCCAGACAGGGCCTCCTACGAGCAGTACTTC. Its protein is CASSPDRASYEQYF.

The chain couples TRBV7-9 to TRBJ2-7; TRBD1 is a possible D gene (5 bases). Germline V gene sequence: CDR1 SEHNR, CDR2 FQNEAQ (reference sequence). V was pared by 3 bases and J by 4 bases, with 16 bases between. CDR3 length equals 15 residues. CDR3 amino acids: CASSFLQGSWYEQYF. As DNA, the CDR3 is TGTGCCAGCAGCTTTCTTCAGGGTTCGTGGTACGAGCAGTACTTC.

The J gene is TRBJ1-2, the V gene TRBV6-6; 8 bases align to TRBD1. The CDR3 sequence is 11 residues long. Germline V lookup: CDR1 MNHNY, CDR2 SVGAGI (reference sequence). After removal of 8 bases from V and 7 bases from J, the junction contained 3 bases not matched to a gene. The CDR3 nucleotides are TGTGCCAGCTTTACAGGGGGTGGCTACACCTTC. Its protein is CASFTGGGYTF.

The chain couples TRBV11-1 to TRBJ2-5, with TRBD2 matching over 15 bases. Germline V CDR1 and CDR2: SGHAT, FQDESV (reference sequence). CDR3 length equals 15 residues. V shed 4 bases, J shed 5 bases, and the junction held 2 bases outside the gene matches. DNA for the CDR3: TGTGCCAGCAGCTACGGGACTAGCGGGGGGGAGACCCAGTACTTC. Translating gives CASSYGTSGGETQYF.

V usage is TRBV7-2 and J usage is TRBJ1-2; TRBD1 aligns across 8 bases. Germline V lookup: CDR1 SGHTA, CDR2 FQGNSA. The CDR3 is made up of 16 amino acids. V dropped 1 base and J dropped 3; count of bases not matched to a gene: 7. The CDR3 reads CASSLVSAGGDYGYTF. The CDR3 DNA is TGTGCCAGCAGCTTAGTATCGGCAGGGGGCGACTATGGCTACACCTTC.

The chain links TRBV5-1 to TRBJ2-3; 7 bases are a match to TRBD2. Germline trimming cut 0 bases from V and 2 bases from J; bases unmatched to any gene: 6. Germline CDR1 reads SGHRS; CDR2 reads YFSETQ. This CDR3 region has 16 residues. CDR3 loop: CASSLVAGVLTDTQYF. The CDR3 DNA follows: TGCGCCAGCAGCTTGGTGGCGGGAGTTCTCACAGATACGCAGTATTTT.

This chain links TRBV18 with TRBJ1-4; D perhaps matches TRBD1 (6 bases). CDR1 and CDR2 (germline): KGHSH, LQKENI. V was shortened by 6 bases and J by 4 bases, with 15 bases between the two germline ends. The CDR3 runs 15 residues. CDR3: CASSDRRTVNEKLFF. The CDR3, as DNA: TGTGCCAGCTCCGACAGAAGGACAGTTAATGAAAAACTGTTTTTT.

For the CDR3, the DNA is TGTGCCAGCAGTTTTGGGAGTGATGAGCAGTTCTTC. It specifies CASSFGSDEQFF. The J gene is TRBJ2-1, the V gene TRBV12-3 or TRBV12-4, with D possibly matching TRBD2 (5 bases). V dropped 3 bases and J dropped 8 bases, with 8 bases sitting between them. CDR3 size: 12 residues.

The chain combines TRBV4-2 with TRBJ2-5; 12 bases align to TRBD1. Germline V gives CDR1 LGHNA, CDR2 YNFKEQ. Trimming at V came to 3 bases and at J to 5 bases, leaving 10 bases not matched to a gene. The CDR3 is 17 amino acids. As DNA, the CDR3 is TGTGCCAGCAGCCAGGCCGGGGACAGGGGGCGCGAGGAGACCCAGTACTTC. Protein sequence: CASSQAGDRGREETQYF.

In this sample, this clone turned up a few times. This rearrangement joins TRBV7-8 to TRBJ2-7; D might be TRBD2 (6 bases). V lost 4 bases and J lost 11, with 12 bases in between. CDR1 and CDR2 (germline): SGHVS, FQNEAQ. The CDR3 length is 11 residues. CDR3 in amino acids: CASSSGLLEYF. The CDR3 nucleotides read TGTGCCAGCAGCTCGGGACTGCTGGAGTACTTC.

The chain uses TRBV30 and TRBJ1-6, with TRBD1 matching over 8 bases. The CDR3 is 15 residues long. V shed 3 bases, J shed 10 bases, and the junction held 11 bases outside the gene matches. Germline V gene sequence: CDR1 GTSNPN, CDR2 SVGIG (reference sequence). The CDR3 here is CAWSSDRGRVSPLHF. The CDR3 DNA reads TGTGCCTGGAGCTCTGACAGGGGCCGGGTGTCACCCCTCCACTTT.

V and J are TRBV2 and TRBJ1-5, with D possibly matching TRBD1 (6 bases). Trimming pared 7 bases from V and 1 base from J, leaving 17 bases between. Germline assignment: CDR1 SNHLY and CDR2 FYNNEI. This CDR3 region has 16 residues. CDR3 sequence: CASTGQGSGSNQPQHF. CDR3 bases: TGTGCCAGCACCGGGCAGGGGTCGGGGAGCAATCAGCCCCAGCATTTT.

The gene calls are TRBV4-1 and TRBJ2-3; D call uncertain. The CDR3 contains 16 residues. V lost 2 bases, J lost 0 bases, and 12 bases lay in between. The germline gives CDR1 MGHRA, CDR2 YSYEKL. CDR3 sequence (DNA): TGCGCCAGCAGCCAACTAGTTCTAGTTAGCACAGATACGCAGTATTTT. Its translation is CASSQLVLVSTDTQYF.

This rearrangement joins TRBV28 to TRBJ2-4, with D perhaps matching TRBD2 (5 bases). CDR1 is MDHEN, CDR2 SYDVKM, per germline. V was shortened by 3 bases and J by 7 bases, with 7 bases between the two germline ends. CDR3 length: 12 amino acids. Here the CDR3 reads CASSLSGNIQYF. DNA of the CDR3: TGTGCCAGCAGTTTGTCGGGGAACATTCAGTACTTC.

The CDR3 sequence: CASSQGSRGFQETQYF. CDR3 in DNA: TGTGCCAGCAGCCAAGGGTCGCGGGGTTTCCAAGAGACCCAGTACTTC. The genes are TRBV3-1 (or the pseudogene TRBV3-2) and TRBJ2-5; a weak D match, TRBD2 (6 bases). Trimming cost V 1 base and J 1 base, with 13 bases left between them. In germline, CDR1 is LGHDT, CDR2 YNNKEL (reference sequence). CDR3 length equals 16 residues.

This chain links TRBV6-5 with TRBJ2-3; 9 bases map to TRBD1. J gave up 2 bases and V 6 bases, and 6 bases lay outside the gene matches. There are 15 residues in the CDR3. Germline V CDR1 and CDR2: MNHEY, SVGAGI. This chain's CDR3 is CASRAGQGPTDTQYF. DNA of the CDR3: TGTGCCAGCAGAGCGGGACAGGGCCCCACAGATACGCAGTATTTT.